A single sample is the source of the 22 T cell receptor beta chains below, sequenced in a study of T cell repertoires in cytomegalovirus infection. TCRdb re-called the reads with MiXCR, one entry per CDR3 protein. The table has hundreds of thousands of distinct CDR3 sequences, roughly 24% seen once. Sample: CD8+ T cells from PBMCs. The receptors were sampled from a human donor in good health (CMV status not recorded). Some clones in this sample may be carry-over from other donors' samples.

About this clonotype itself: As the CDR3 is not closed by the conserved phenylalanine or tryptophan, this likely results from a read error. The chain recombines TRBV5-1 with TRBJ2-3; D gene uncertain. Trimming stripped 0 bases from V and 5 bases from J, with 10 bases between. This CDR3 has 14 amino acids. Germline V gene data show CDR1 as SGHRS and CDR2 as YFSETQ. The CDR3: CASSLEGSEDTQYS. The CDR3 DNA is TGCGCCAGCAGCTTGGAAGGGTCAGAAGATACGCAGTATTCT.

A few counts support this clonotype. V and J are TRBV3-1 and TRBJ2-7; D gene ambiguous. The CDR3 sequence is 15 residues long. The V end lost 1 base, the J end lost 2 bases, and 12 bases lay between the germline ends. The germline V gene has CDR1 LGHDT and CDR2 YNNKEL (reference sequence). CDR3 amino acids: CASSQVKSATYEQYF. In nucleotides, the CDR3 is TGTGCCAGCAGCCAAGTTAAGTCGGCCACCTACGAGCAGTACTTC.

This sequence joins TRBV14 and TRBJ1-2; 7 nucleotides match TRBD1. The CDR3 length is 15 residues. The V segment lost 0 bases and the J segment 7 bases; nucleotides outside the gene matches: 8. Germline-derived CDR1 and CDR2 are SGHDN and FVKESK. Written as DNA, the CDR3 is TGTGCCAGCAGCCAAGATTTCAGGGGGAGGAGTGGCTACACCTTC. Translated: CASSQDFRGRSGYTF.

This clonotype was observed many times. V usage is TRBV7-6 and J usage is TRBJ2-2; TRBD1 matches at 7 bases. Trimming at V came to 1 base and at J to 6 bases, leaving 2 bases not matched to a gene. The CDR3 is made up of 14 amino acids. The V gene's germline CDR1 is SGHVS and CDR2 FNYEAQ. This CDR3 is CASSLEQGPGELFF. Here the CDR3 DNA reads TGTGCCAGCAGCTTAGAACAGGGGCCCGGGGAGCTGTTTTTT.

This rearrangement joins TRBV27 to TRBJ2-1; D gene ambiguous. This CDR3 is 14 amino acids long. The germline CDR1 and CDR2 sequences are MNHEY and SMNVEV (reference sequence). Trimming removed 4 bases from V and 9 bases from J, with 16 bases in between. The DNA for the CDR3 is TGTGCCAGCAGTTCCTTGGATGGATGGAGTGAGCAGTTCTTC. Its protein product is CASSSLDGWSEQFF.

Many counts were recorded for this clonotype. The genes are TRBV12-5 and TRBJ2-7; D is possibly TRBD1 or TRBD2 (5 bases each). In germline, CDR1 is LGHNT, CDR2 FRNRAP. The V and J ends lost 10 bases and 0 bases respectively, with 7 bases between them. The CDR3 totals 11 residues. CDR3 sequence (DNA): TGTGCTACAGGGAGCTCCTACGAGCAGTACTTC. Protein: CATGSSYEQYF.

In this sample, this clonotype turned up a few times. The chain is built from TRBV6-2 or TRBV6-3 and TRBJ2-2; 10 nucleotides line up with TRBD2. This CDR3 has 17 residues. Per germline, CDR1 MNHEY and CDR2 SVGEGT. V lost 0 bases to trimming and J lost 2 bases; unmatched junction nucleotides: 3. The CDR3 DNA reads TGTGCCAGCAGTTACTCTCGGACTAGCGGTAACACCGGGGAGCTGTTTTTT. Amino acids: CASSYSRTSGNTGELFF.

The chain uses TRBV2 and TRBJ2-7; 13 positions agree with TRBD2. Germline V gives CDR1 SNHLY, CDR2 FYNNEI. The CDR3 is 18 amino acids. V shed 4 bases, J shed 0 bases, and the junction held 9 bases outside the gene matches. The CDR3: CASSGWTSGGLSSYEQYF. The CDR3 DNA follows: TGTGCCAGCAGTGGGTGGACTAGCGGGGGCCTTAGCTCCTACGAGCAGTACTTC.

This clonotype was found a few times. V is TRBV15 and J is TRBJ2-2; TRBD1 matches 9 bases. Unmatched junction bases numbered 15, after V lost 3 bases and J lost 1 base. Germline assignment: CDR1 LNHNV and CDR2 YYDKDF (reference sequence). The CDR3 is made up of 20 amino acids. As DNA, the CDR3 is TGTGCCACCAGCAGCAACGAAAGGTACAGGGGGCGGAAGAACACCGGGGAGCTGTTTTTT. It specifies CATSSNERYRGRKNTGELFF.

The table lists this clonotype with a few counts. V usage is TRBV20-1 and J usage is TRBJ2-1; no definite D call. The germline CDR1 and CDR2 sequences are DFQATT and SNEGSKA (reference sequence). The CDR3 runs 12 residues. V was pared by 5 bases and J by 4 bases, with 9 bases between. The CDR3 region has the DNA TGCAGTGCTCCGATGGGGTACAATGAGCAGTTCTTC. As protein: CSAPMGYNEQFF.

This clonotype was detected many times. J is TRBJ2-5 and V is TRBV7-2; perhaps TRBD1 as D (5 bases). CDR3 length equals 18 residues. The V and J ends lost 1 base and 1 base respectively, with 19 bases between them. CDR1 and CDR2 (germline): SGHTA, FQGNSA. CDR3 nucleotide sequence: TGTGCCAGCAGCTTAGTCGCGGACACCCAGTTTTCCCAAGAGACCCAGTACTTC. This sequence encodes CASSLVADTQFSQETQYF.

This chain connects TRBV3-1 to TRBJ2-5; D remains unclear. CDR3 length: 13 residues. Trimming took 0 bases from V and 5 from J, leaving 7 bases between them. The V gene's germline CDR1 is LGHDT and CDR2 YNNKEL (reference sequence). DNA for the CDR3: TGTGCCAGCAGCCAAGATTCGCTTGAGACCCAGTACTTC. Translation: CASSQDSLETQYF.

This clonotype was detected many times. The chain is built from TRBV7-9 and TRBJ2-6; D might be TRBD2 (6 bases). From germline, CDR1 is SEHNR and CDR2 FQNEAQ (reference sequence). Trimming took 0 bases from V and 0 from J, leaving 24 bases between them. The CDR3 extends over 22 amino acids. The CDR3 protein is CASSLALQGVPPEGSGANVLTF. In DNA form, the CDR3 reads TGTGCCAGCAGCTTAGCCCTCCAGGGAGTCCCACCGGAGGGCTCTGGGGCCAACGTCCTGACTTTC.

This clonotype was picked up a small number of times. The chain has TRBV11-2 and TRBJ2-3; TRBD1 aligns across 7 bases. The length of the CDR3 is 17 residues. The V gene's germline CDR1 is SGHAT and CDR2 FQNNGV. J lost 5 bases, V lost 2 bases, and 13 bases had no gene match. This chain's CDR3 is CASSLTPGQMIQDTQYF. Written as DNA, the CDR3 is TGTGCCAGCAGCTTAACCCCGGGACAGATGATCCAAGATACGCAGTATTTT.

V is TRBV6-2 or TRBV6-3 and J is TRBJ1-2; 8 positions agree with TRBD1. There are 18 residues in the CDR3. V lost 0 bases, J lost 7 bases, and 16 bases stayed unmatched. Germline V gene sequence: CDR1 MNHEY, CDR2 SVGEGT. CDR3 in amino acids: CASSYSKTGDRRRIGYTF. The CDR3 coding sequence is TGTGCCAGCAGTTACTCAAAGACAGGGGATCGCCGGCGAATTGGCTACACCTTC.

This clonotype was recorded a few times. The rearrangement joins TRBV15 to TRBJ2-7; 8 nucleotides align to TRBD1. The V and J ends lost 9 bases and 4 bases, in that order; junction bases with no gene match: 5. The CDR3 runs 12 residues. Germline V lookup: CDR1 LNHNV, CDR2 YYDKDF (reference sequence). CDR3 sequence reads: CATRTGSYEQYF. Here the CDR3 DNA reads TGTGCCACGCGGACAGGGTCTTACGAGCAGTACTTC.

The chain combines TRBV2 with TRBJ1-5; TRBD1 might be the D (6 bases). The germline CDR1 and CDR2 sequences are SNHLY and FYNNEI. V shed 6 bases and J shed 0 bases, with 12 bases lying between them. This CDR3 is 15 amino acids long. The CDR3 sequence: CASRDSTNSNQPQHF. For the CDR3, the DNA is TGTGCCAGCAGGGACAGCACTAATAGCAATCAGCCCCAGCATTTT.

The gene calls are TRBV9 and TRBJ1-4; 8 bases map to TRBD1. Trimming removed 3 bases from V and 6 bases from J; junction bases left unmatched: 7. This CDR3 has 15 residues. CDR1 SGDLS and CDR2 YYNGEE come from the germline V gene. DNA for the CDR3: TGTGCCAGCAGCGCCGGACAGGGAGGGGATGAAAAACTGTTTTTT. The encoded protein is CASSAGQGGDEKLFF.

The chain carries TRBV28 and TRBJ1-1; 9 bases align to TRBD1. The CDR3 length is 15 residues. The junction had 3 bases not matched to a gene; V was cut back by 1 base and J by 3 bases. Germline V gives CDR1 MDHEN, CDR2 SYDVKM. The CDR3 is CASSLYGTGHTEAFF. CDR3 in DNA: TGTGCCAGCAGTTTATACGGGACAGGGCACACTGAAGCTTTCTTT.

This rearrangement joins TRBV6-2 or TRBV6-3 to TRBJ2-1; D uncertain. The CDR3 has 15 amino acids. Germline values: CDR1 MNHEY, CDR2 SVGEGT. The ends were cut back, 0 bases at V and 0 bases at J, with 6 bases in the middle. This CDR3 is CASSYSGISYNEQFF. Written as DNA, the CDR3 is TGTGCCAGCAGTTACTCGGGGATCTCCTACAATGAGCAGTTCTTC.

This clonotype was recorded at least ten times. The rearrangement uses TRBV28 and TRBJ2-7; unclear D gene. Trimming removed 5 bases from V and 7 bases from J, with 18 bases in between. CDR1 and CDR2 from the germline V gene are MDHEN and SYDVKM. The CDR3 totals 14 residues. The CDR3 region is CASSLQPDAGEQYV. In DNA form, the CDR3 reads TGTGCCAGCAGTCTCCAGCCCGACGCTGGAGAGCAGTACGTC.

This clonotype was counted at least ten times. The J gene is TRBJ2-7, the V gene TRBV7-9; no reliable D call. V lost 2 bases and J 4 bases, leaving 3 bases between the germline ends. The germline V gene has CDR1 SEHNR and CDR2 FQNEAQ (reference sequence). The CDR3 spans 11 residues. The CDR3 loop reads CASSLRYEQYF. CDR3 DNA sequence: TGTGCCAGCAGCTTAAGATACGAGCAGTACTTC.